The present entry profiles one T cell receptor (beta chain) with its context. This clone appeared once. Its antigen is currently not known. No much larger clone is present one base from it, and per-base qualities are unavailable. CDR1 and CDR2 are read off the germline V gene (reference sequence) as SGHNT and YYREEE. The CDR3 starts with the cysteine, ends with the phenylalanine, and has 14 residues. The CDR3 DNA has 42 bases and is translated from base 1. Trimming leaves V shorter by 4 bases and J shorter by 4 bases, with the junction holding 7 bases beyond the gene matches. The data were obtained in a study of control samples from healthy donors and cancer patients (dated by TCRdb to 2020 to 2022). Libraries came from the immunoSEQ multiplex PCR assay. The clones in this table, taken by TCRdb from immuneACCESS, are in-frame only. Not every clone is retained; where verified, under half of the shortfall comes from an unresolved V gene, and the cause of the rest is unknown. In all, the sample holds about 94,000 clones, and about nine tenths of those were seen once. Over 3% of the sample rests with the top ten.

The sequence joins TRBV5-4 to TRBJ2-5; 7 central nucleotides agree with TRBD1. Sequenced: blood. The sequence was collected from a woman aged 18 to 35 in good health. The bases are TGTGCCAGCAGCACGAATACAGGGGTAGAGACCCAGTACTTC. This gives the protein CASSTNTGVETQYF.